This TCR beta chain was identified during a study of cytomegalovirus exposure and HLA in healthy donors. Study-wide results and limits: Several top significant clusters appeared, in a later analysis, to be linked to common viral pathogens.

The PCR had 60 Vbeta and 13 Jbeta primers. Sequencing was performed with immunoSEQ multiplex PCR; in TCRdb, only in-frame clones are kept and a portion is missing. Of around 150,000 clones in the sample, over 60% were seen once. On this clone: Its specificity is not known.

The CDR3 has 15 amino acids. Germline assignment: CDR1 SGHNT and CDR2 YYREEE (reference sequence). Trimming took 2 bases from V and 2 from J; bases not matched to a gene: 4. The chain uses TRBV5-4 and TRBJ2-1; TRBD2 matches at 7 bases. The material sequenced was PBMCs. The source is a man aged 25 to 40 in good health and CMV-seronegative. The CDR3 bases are TGTGCCAGCAGCTTATCGGGAGGCACCTACAATGAGCAGTTCTTC. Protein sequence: CASSLSGGTYNEQFF.